This is a list of T cell receptor beta chains from one sample in a study of T-cell reconstitution after alpha-beta-depleted transplantation in children. TCRdb recomputed calls from the PCR reads with MiXCR, one row per CDR3 protein. The profile shows approximately 300,000 distinct CDR3 sequences, roughly 9.1% of them singletons. Sequenced material: PBMCs, taken before TCRalphabeta/CD19-depleted stem cell transplant. The receptors were sampled from a boy under two years old with acute myeloid leukemia, due to receive a stem cell transplant. Each CDR3 is given with its conserved first and last residue.

CDR3 length: 14
V gene: TRBV29-1
CDR3 protein: CSVGTSGRHYEQFF

CDR3 length: 17
V gene: TRBV28
CDR3 protein: CASSLPGTSGRGDTQYF

CDR3 length: 13
V gene: TRBV4-1
CDR3 protein: CASSQDPPDTQYF

CDR3 length: 15
V gene: TRBV6-5
CDR3 protein: CASSYGQGANEKLFF

CDR3 length: 15
V gene: TRBV7-9
CDR3 protein: CASSPWDSGSHEQYF

CDR3 length: 14
V gene: TRBV4-3
CDR3 protein: CASSHTGWSYEQYF

CDR3 length: 17
V gene: TRBV7-9
CDR3 protein: CASSLPSFRDGQETQYF

CDR3 length: 14
V gene: TRBV6-6
CDR3 protein: CASSYSGMNTEAFF

CDR3 length: 12
V gene: TRBV29-1
CDR3 protein: CSSAGDGGELFF

CDR3 length: 17
V gene: TRBV20-1
CDR3 protein: CSASRTSTLSSYNEQFF

CDR3 length: 15
V gene: TRBV14
CDR3 protein: CASSRTGQNTGELFF

CDR3 length: 16
V gene: TRBV10-3
CDR3 protein: CAISPGLRPPADTQYF

CDR3 length: 13
V gene: TRBV20-1
CDR3 protein: CSARGGVWTEAFF

CDR3 length: 12
V gene: TRBV7-3
CDR3 protein: CASSVRGETQYF

CDR3 length: 14
V gene: TRBV20-1
CDR3 protein: CSARSGGLGNTIYF

CDR3 length: 16
V gene: TRBV28
CDR3 protein: CASSSPGGQKITEAFF

CDR3 length: 13
V gene: TRBV28
CDR3 protein: CASSLTDWEKLFF

CDR3 length: 14
V gene: TRBV29-1
CDR3 protein: CSVKDRGQGYEQYF

CDR3 length: 13
V gene: TRBV20-1
CDR3 protein: CSARARVGYEQYF

CDR3 length: 15
V gene: TRBV20-1
CDR3 protein: CSARERDRGNSPLHF

CDR3 length: 13
V gene: TRBV12-3/TRBV12-4
CDR3 protein: CASSLRLPYEQYF

CDR3 length: 14
V gene: TRBV10-3
CDR3 protein: CAISGGGQDYGYTF

CDR3 length: 13
V gene: TRBV3-1
CDR3 protein: CASSQDWGYEQFF

CDR3 length: 12
V gene: TRBV28
CDR3 protein: CTTSLSTDTQYF

CDR3 length: 12
V gene: TRBV6-6
CDR3 protein: CASSQGLYEQYF

CDR3 length: 16
V gene: TRBV7-2
CDR3 protein: CASSLNLAGGQVTQYF

CDR3 length: 17
V gene: TRBV5-5
CDR3 protein: CASSLGLGPRRNYGYTF